This is a list of T cell receptor beta chains from one sample in a study of identical twins. MiXCR, applied by TCRdb to the 5' RACE reads, yields one record per CDR3 protein. Found here are 550,000 to 700,000 distinct CDR3 sequences, 21% of them singletons; the top ten hold 4% to 5.5%. These data also formed part of another study, on T cells expressing NK-cell markers.

The source material was PBMCs. These receptors were taken from a woman aged 18 to 35 in good health. Both conserved end residues are part of each CDR3. Rows give clone size only sometimes, using once, few, many, or a class for an expanded clone.

j_call v_call clone_size cdr3_aa
TRBJ2-1 TRBV28 . CASSSPGQLTMSRFF
TRBJ2-1 TRBV7-9 . CASMWGIDEQFF
TRBJ1-2 TRBV24-1 few CATSDTDRSYGYTF
TRBJ2-3 TRBV24-1 . CATSDPPGPGGDTQYF
TRBJ2-1 TRBV4-2 many CASSLNLAGDNEQFF
TRBJ1-2 TRBV7-9 many CASSLGTGVHGYTF
TRBJ2-7 TRBV7-2 . CASSPNRNRSYEQYF
TRBJ2-7 TRBV12-3/TRBV12-4 . CASRFTGQASEQYF
TRBJ2-7 TRBV20-1 few CSARRGRNEQYF
TRBJ2-7 TRBV2 . CASSFLLTGSRDEQYF
TRBJ2-7 TRBV10-3 . CAISDQGPEQYF
TRBJ1-5 TRBV12-3/TRBV12-4 few CASSRYRGSNQPQHF
TRBJ2-3 TRBV10-3 many CAIGGQGYDTDTQYF
TRBJ1-1 TRBV29-1 . CGGVRLSTEAFF
TRBJ2-1 TRBV5-6 . CASSLELAGEYYNEQFF
TRBJ2-2 TRBV20-1 . CSARGTLSGELFF
TRBJ2-3 TRBV5-1 . CASSLSGGDGTDTQYF
TRBJ2-7 TRBV15 . CATQARTSYEQYF